These 21 T cell receptor beta chains share one sample of origin, sequenced in a study of T cells in Graves' hyperthyroidism and ophthalmopathy. Template material for amplifying TCR beta CDR3 regions consisted of RNA transcripts. TCR CDR3 regions were first amplified by RT-PCR with HTBI primers. Each CDR3 protein is one row after TCRdb ran MiXCR on the multiplex PCR reads. The sample records hundreds of thousands of distinct CDR3 sequences, about 13% being singletons. The specimen sequenced was blood. Receptors were obtained from a woman between 18 and 29 years old with Graves' hyperthyroidism.

V and J are TRBV7-2 and TRBJ2-3; perhaps D is TRBD1 or TRBD2 (5 bases each). This CDR3 has 15 residues. Germline-derived CDR1 and CDR2 are SGHTA and FQGNSA. V lost 4 bases and J lost 1, with 12 bases in between. The CDR3 protein is CASSSGGGRTDTQYF. CDR3 nucleotides: TGTGCCAGCAGCTCTGGTGGGGGTCGCACAGATACGCAGTATTTT.

This clonotype has at least ten counts. The chain links TRBV7-8 to TRBJ2-7, with TRBD1 matching 10 bases. Losses at the gene ends were 9 bases for V and 5 bases for J; bases not matched to a gene: 10. CDR1 is SGHVS and CDR2 is FQNEAQ in the germline V gene. CDR3 length: 14 residues. This CDR3 is CASNTRTGGNEQYF. DNA of the CDR3: TGTGCCAGTAATACCCGGACAGGGGGGAACGAGCAGTACTTC. Using reference TRBV7-8 and TRBJ2-7 for the parts outside the CDR3, the full variable domain is GAGVSQSPRYKVAKRGQDVALRCDPISGHVSLFWYQQALGQGPEFLTYFQNEAQLDKSGLPSDRFFAERPEGSVSTLKIQRTQQEDSAVYLCASNTRTGGNEQYFGPGTRLTVT.

This clonotype was detected only a few times. V usage is TRBV7-2 and J usage is TRBJ1-2, with TRBD1 as a possible D gene (5 bases). Per germline, CDR1 SGHTA and CDR2 FQGNSA. Trimming left V 2 bases short and J 2 bases short, with 6 bases between. This CDR3 has 13 amino acids. The chain's CDR3 is CASSLRDNYGYTF. CDR3 nucleotides: TGTGCCAGCAGCTTAAGGGACAACTATGGCTACACCTTC.

This clonotype was seen ten or more times. Here the CDR3 reads CASSIELSGGELFF. The CDR3 DNA reads as TGTGCCAGTAGTATAGAACTATCGGGCGGGGAGCTGTTTTTT. This chain links TRBV19 with TRBJ2-2, with no clear D. Germline CDR1 and CDR2: LNHDA and SQIVND (reference sequence). V was shortened by 0 bases and J by 7 bases, with 9 bases between the two germline ends. This CDR3 comprises 14 residues.

Many counts were recorded for this clonotype. The chain uses TRBV2 and TRBJ2-1; the D gene is possibly TRBD1 (7 bases). Germline loops: CDR1 SNHLY, CDR2 FYNNEI. This CDR3 comprises 15 residues. V lost 8 bases and J lost 0, with 14 bases in between. The CDR3 DNA reads TGTGCCAGCCAAGCAGGGGGAGGCTCCTACAATGAGCAGTTCTTC. It translates to CASQAGGGSYNEQFF.

This clonotype was seen at least ten times. V and J are TRBV7-2 and TRBJ2-7, with TRBD1 identical over 7 bases. This CDR3 is built from 19 residues. With 4 bases clipped from V and 0 bases from J, the junction kept 18 bases outside the gene matches. Germline CDR1 SGHTA, CDR2 FQGNSA. In DNA, the CDR3 is TGTGCCAGCAGCTACCCCAGGGACAACAGGGGTCGATTCTCCTACGAGCAGTACTTC. Residues: CASSYPRDNRGRFSYEQYF.

The sample holds many counts of this clonotype. V and J are TRBV29-1 and TRBJ1-1; 11 nucleotides agree with TRBD1. There are 14 residues in the CDR3. CDR1 SQVTM and CDR2 ANQGSEA come from the germline V gene. V shed 7 bases and J 3 bases; nucleotides not matched to a gene: 7. The CDR3 DNA sequence: TGCAGCGCCCGGACAGGGGGCGCGGACACTGAAGCTTTCTTT. Encoded protein: CSARTGGADTEAFF. The variable domain in full, completed from reference TRBV29-1 and TRBJ1-1, reads SAVISQKPSRDICQRGTSLTIQCQVDSQVTMMFWYRQQPGQSLTLIATANQGSEATYESGFVIDKFPISRPNLTFSTLTVSNMSPEDSSIYLCSARTGGADTEAFFGQGTRLTVV.

This clonotype appeared many times. The V and J genes are TRBV11-3 and TRBJ2-7; 15 bases are shared with TRBD2. V was pared by 4 bases and J by 3 bases, with 4 bases of the junction left unmatched. The CDR3 is 16 amino acids. CDR1 is SGHNT, CDR2 YENEEA, per germline. CDR3 amino acids: CASSSGLAGGLYEQYF. DNA for the CDR3: TGTGCCAGCAGCTCCGGACTAGCGGGAGGGCTCTACGAGCAGTACTTC.

This clonotype has a count of ten or more. The chain joins TRBV27 to TRBJ2-3; 12 bases are a match to TRBD2. The CDR3 is 17 residues long. Germline V gene data show CDR1 as MNHEY and CDR2 as SMNVEV (reference sequence). J lost 2 bases, V lost 5 bases, and 8 bases had no gene match. CDR3 amino acids: CASSPRLAGVFTDTQYF. CDR3 sequence (DNA): TGTGCCAGCAGTCCCCGACTAGCGGGAGTATTCACAGATACGCAGTATTTT.

This clonotype was seen many times. This chain connects TRBV28 to TRBJ2-5; D possibly corresponds to TRBD2 (5 bases). CDR1 and CDR2 from the germline V gene are MDHEN and SYDVKM. This CDR3 has 16 amino acids. The V end was cut by 2 bases, the J end by 4 bases, with 17 bases between. CDR3 DNA sequence: TGTGCCAGCAGTTTAGGCTGGGTAGGAGGTGGAGAGACCCAGTACTTC. It encodes CASSLGWVGGGETQYF.

This clonotype appeared many times. The CDR3 loop reads CASSLGGTANYEQYF. CDR3 coding DNA: TGTGCCAGCAGCTTAGGCGGGACTGCGAACTACGAGCAGTACTTC. The chain combines TRBV7-2 with TRBJ2-7; maybe TRBD2 (6 bases). V lost 1 base, J lost 3 bases, and 13 bases lay in between. The V gene's germline CDR1 is SGHTA and CDR2 FQGNSA. This CDR3 spans 15 amino acids.

The table lists this clonotype with many counts. The genes are TRBV6-1 and TRBJ2-6; maybe TRBD2 (6 bases). The germline V and J ends were trimmed by 5 bases and 4 bases, with 15 bases remaining between them. Germline V lookup: CDR1 MNHNS, CDR2 SASEGT. CDR3 size: 16 residues. CDR3 region: CASSSAGPVGANVLTF. CDR3 coding DNA: TGTGCCAGCAGTTCCGCGGGACCCGTCGGGGCCAACGTCCTGACTTTC.

This clonotype was found many times. The rearrangement links TRBV20-1 to TRBJ2-1; the D gene could be TRBD1 or TRBD2 (6 bases each). CDR3 length equals 12 residues. V gave up 4 bases and J gave up 9 bases, with 13 bases separating them. Germline assignment: CDR1 DFQATT and CDR2 SNEGSKA (reference sequence). The CDR3 is CSANGGRFEQFF. The CDR3 coding sequence is TGCAGTGCTAACGGGGGCAGATTTGAGCAGTTCTTC.

At least ten counts were recorded for this clonotype. The rearrangement links TRBV9 to TRBJ1-4; D is ambiguous. The length of the CDR3 is 16 residues. Germline CDR1 reads SGDLS; CDR2 reads YYNGEE. The V end was cut by 0 bases, the J end by 4 bases, with 13 bases between. The CDR3 region is CASSVGTHLLNEKLFF. The CDR3 DNA sequence: TGTGCCAGCAGCGTAGGAACGCACCTACTTAATGAAAAACTGTTTTTT.

This clonotype has just a few counts. The V and J genes are TRBV29-1 and TRBJ2-1; TRBD2 matches at 7 bases. Looked up from germline, CDR1 is SQVTM and CDR2 is ANQGSEA. After removal of 3 bases from V and 4 bases from J, the junction contained 9 bases not matched to a gene. This CDR3 contains 15 residues. The chain's CDR3 is CSVEGGPAKYNEQFF. CDR3 sequence (DNA): TGCAGCGTTGAGGGAGGGCCCGCAAAATACAATGAGCAGTTCTTC.

This chain connects TRBV7-3 to TRBJ2-2, with TRBD2 matching 11 bases. With V trimmed by 2 bases and J by 7 bases, 3 bases remained unmatched. CDR1 and CDR2 (germline): SGHTA, FQGTGA. The length of the CDR3 is 15 residues. The CDR3 loop reads CASSLVGTSGGELFF. CDR3 coding DNA: TGTGCCAGCAGCTTAGTCGGGACTAGCGGCGGGGAGCTGTTTTTT.

This clonotype was counted at least ten times. The chain joins TRBV3-1 to TRBJ1-2; 10 bases match TRBD1. Losses at the gene ends were 1 base for V and 5 bases for J; bases not matched to a gene: 4. The CDR3 totals 15 residues. CDR1 and CDR2 (germline): LGHDT, YNNKEL (reference sequence). CDR3 sequence: CASSQVGTGAYGYTF. The CDR3 DNA reads TGTGCCAGCAGCCAAGTTGGGACAGGGGCTTATGGCTACACCTTC.

The V call is TRBV29-1, the J call TRBJ1-1, with 9 bases fitting TRBD1. This CDR3 contains 13 residues. The V gene's germline CDR1 is SQVTM and CDR2 ANQGSEA. V lost 7 bases, J lost 1 base, and 4 bases stayed unmatched. Here the CDR3 DNA reads TGCAGCGCGGACAGGGGAGGGAACACTGAAGCTTTCTTT. Its protein product is CSADRGGNTEAFF.

This clonotype occurred many times. The chain joins TRBV2 to TRBJ1-4; tentative D call: TRBD1 (5 bases). The CDR3 sequence is 15 residues long. V was cut by 8 bases and J by 0 bases, with 13 bases left in between. Looked up from germline, CDR1 is SNHLY and CDR2 is FYNNEI. CDR3: CASGAGMATNEKLFF. Here the CDR3 DNA reads TGTGCCAGCGGTGCAGGGATGGCAACTAATGAAAAACTGTTTTTT.

This rearrangement joins TRBV28 to TRBJ2-7, with 8 positions matching TRBD2. Germline V lookup: CDR1 MDHEN, CDR2 SYDVKM. This CDR3 comprises 14 residues. Trimming took 10 bases from V and 7 from J; bases not matched to a gene: 15. The CDR3 spells CATGGGANLWEQYF. The CDR3 DNA sequence: TGTGCCACCGGGGGGGGGGCCAACTTGTGGGAGCAGTACTTC.

This clonotype was recorded many times. This chain links TRBV29-1 with TRBJ2-3; 7 positions agree with TRBD2. CDR1 and CDR2 from the germline V gene are SQVTM and ANQGSEA. The CDR3 loop spans 14 amino acids. The V and J ends lost 3 bases and 3 bases, in that order; junction bases with no gene match: 6. The CDR3 sequence is CSVDEAGITDTQYF. CDR3 DNA: TGCAGCGTTGATGAAGCGGGGATAACAGATACGCAGTATTTT.